The clone carrying this TCR beta chain occurred many times. Antigen: not known. Per germline, CDR1 LGHDT and CDR2 YNNKEL (reference sequence). V was clipped by 1 base and J by 4 bases, with 13 bases between them. The CDR3 is 15 amino acids. This sample was taken from a study of regulatory T cells in long-lasting Graves disease. Study-level background: Graves' patients, newly diagnosed, had taken antithyroid drugs under 3 months. General study results and limits: New patients shared fewer public clonotypes (approximately 970) than persistent patients did (fewer than 3,000). Persistent disease was associated with favored TRBV28 usage and with favored use of TRBJ1-2 and TRBJ2-5.

Indicated time point: newly diagnosed GD, antithyroid drugs for less than 3 months. Extracted RNA from PBMCs served as the source of the TCR library. Arm-PCR of CDR3 regions with iRepertoire HTBI primers generated TCR beta libraries. TCRdb re-called the multiplex PCR reads through MiXCR, storing one row per CDR3 protein. The data hold 440,000 or so distinct CDR3 sequences, with about 15% observed a single time. The sample was also reused in another study, on T cells in Graves' hyperthyroidism and ophthalmopathy.

Here the sequenced sample was peripheral blood mononuclear cells (PBMCs), taken at new diagnosis, from a patient treated with antithyroid drugs. The sequence derives from a woman aged 30 to 39 with Graves disease. V is TRBV3-1 and J is TRBJ2-5, with D perhaps TRBD1 (6 bases). The CDR3 spells CASSQVSGARETQYF. In nucleotides, the CDR3 is TGTGCCAGCAGCCAAGTGTCAGGGGCTAGAGAGACCCAGTACTTC.